The clone carrying this T cell receptor beta chain was seen a few times. The authors prepared the TCRbeta library with unique molecular identifiers. TCRdb processed the PCR reads anew with MiXCR; each CDR3 protein has one entry. Among hundreds of thousands of distinct CDR3 sequences listed, 18% were seen once. The CDR3 extends over 13 amino acids. The V and J ends lost 11 bases and 0 bases respectively, with 13 bases between them. Looked up from germline, CDR1 is ENHRY and CDR2 is SYGVKD. This entry is derived from a study of T-cell reconstitution after alpha-beta-depleted transplantation in children.

The genes are TRBV10-3 and TRBJ2-5; D tentatively fits TRBD1 or TRBD2 (5 bases each). The TCR originated in a human donor who donated a stem cell graft to a child with acute lymphoblastic leukemia. Sequencing used PBMCs from the stem cell graft donor, obtained from the stem cell graft. The CDR3 sequence is CASRDRYQETQYF. The CDR3 DNA reads TGTGCCTCCAGGGACCGGTACCAAGAGACCCAGTACTTC.